These 13 T cell receptor beta chains came from one sample sequenced in a study of blood T cell repertoires in COVID-19. Sequenced by immunoSEQ multiplex PCR; TCRdb stores in-frame clones only, minus some. The sample lists 240,000 or so clones, approximately 83% seen once, with over 8% in the top ten. The sample taken for sequencing was peripheral blood. Receptors were obtained from a woman aged 80 or over with acute or convalescent COVID-19.

The chain combines TRBV5-1 with TRBJ1-2; no definite D call. CDR1 is SGHRS, CDR2 YFSETQ, per germline. The CDR3 loop spans 14 amino acids. The V end lost 4 bases, the J end lost 0 bases, and 10 bases lay between the germline ends. The CDR3 DNA sequence: TGCGCCAGCAGCCCGACACCTACTAACTATGGCTACACCTTC. Translating gives CASSPTPTNYGYTF.

This chain links TRBV25-1 with TRBJ1-2; 11 bases fit TRBD1. The J segment lost 7 bases and the V segment lost 8 bases, leaving 6 bases of the junction unmatched. Looked up from germline, CDR1 is MGHDK and CDR2 is SYGVNS. The CDR3 spans 13 residues. The CDR3 sequence is CASLGDRGTGYTF. The CDR3 DNA reads as TGTGCCAGCCTCGGGGACAGGGGGACTGGCTACACCTTC.

The rearrangement links TRBV6-5 to TRBJ1-1, with TRBD1 matching over 9 bases. Germline V gene sequence: CDR1 MNHEY, CDR2 SVGAGI. The CDR3 is 14 amino acids. Losses at the gene ends were 6 bases for V and 3 bases for J; bases not matched to a gene: 5. CDR3 protein: CASRPGQGYTEAFF. In nucleotides, the CDR3 is TGTGCCAGCAGGCCGGGACAGGGTTACACTGAAGCTTTCTTT.

This chain connects TRBV9 to TRBJ2-3; TRBD2 matches at 12 bases. The CDR3 is 19 amino acids. From germline, CDR1 is SGDLS and CDR2 YYNGEE. Trimming cost V 0 bases and J 5 bases; bases outside gene matches: 13. In DNA, the CDR3 is TGTGCCAGCAGCGTAGGTTCTAGCGGGGGGGTCGGTTATATAGATACGCAGTATTTT. Amino acids: CASSVGSSGGVGYIDTQYF.

The chain combines TRBV5-4 with TRBJ2-1; 7 nucleotides match TRBD1. Germline values: CDR1 SGHNT, CDR2 YYREEE (reference sequence). This CDR3 is 15 amino acids long. The trim removed 4 bases at V and 0 bases at J, leaving 4 bases unmatched. As DNA, the CDR3 is TGTGCCAGCAGCCAGACAGGGAACTCCTACAATGAGCAGTTCTTC. Its translation: CASSQTGNSYNEQFF.

The rearrangement joins TRBV28 to TRBJ1-3; TRBD1 matches at 7 bases. CDR1 and CDR2 (germline): MDHEN, SYDVKM. This CDR3 spans 17 amino acids. The junction had 9 bases not matched to a gene; V was cut back by 1 base and J by 3 bases. DNA for the CDR3: TGTGCCAGCAGTTTATTAACGGGACAGATACGTGGAAACACCATATATTTT. The encoded protein is CASSLLTGQIRGNTIYF.

The rearrangement uses TRBV6-6 and TRBJ2-5; the D gene is possibly TRBD2 (5 bases). Between the trimmed V and J ends, which lost 6 bases and 0 bases, there was a span of 11 bases. Germline CDR1 reads MNHNY; CDR2 reads SVGAGI (reference sequence). The CDR3 runs to 14 residues. The DNA of the CDR3 is TGTGCCAGCAGCGTCGGACTCCACCAAGAGACCCAGTACTTC. Translated: CASSVGLHQETQYF.

Relative to its sample, this clone is medium-sized. The chain couples TRBV5-1 to TRBJ1-6, with D hard to call. Trimming cost V 0 bases and J 7 bases, with 14 bases left between them. The CDR3 totals 16 residues. The germline V gene has CDR1 SGHRS and CDR2 YFSETQ. This CDR3 is CASSLGSPRGNSPLHF. CDR3 nucleotides: TGCGCCAGCAGCTTGGGATCCCCGAGAGGGAATTCACCCCTCCACTTT.

The chain employs TRBV2 and TRBJ2-5, with D possibly being TRBD2 (5 bases). Germline CDR1 and CDR2: SNHLY and FYNNEI. CDR3 length: 12 residues. With 7 bases removed from V and 9 bases from J, the gap between germline ends came to 15 bases. The chain's CDR3 is CASTQRELAQYF. The CDR3 DNA reads TGTGCCAGCACCCAGAGGGAGTTGGCCCAGTACTTC.

The V and J genes are TRBV5-1 and TRBJ2-3; TRBD1 matches 12 bases. Trimming removed 4 bases from V and 4 bases from J; junction bases left unmatched: 7. Germline CDR1 is SGHRS and CDR2 is YFSETQ. The CDR3 is 16 amino acids. CDR3 bases: TGCGCCAGCAGCCTGACCGGGACAGGGGGCGCAGATACGCAGTATTTT. This sequence encodes CASSLTGTGGADTQYF.

The chain uses TRBV20-1 and TRBJ2-7; tentative D call: TRBD2 (7 bases). V gave up 3 bases and J gave up 10 bases, with 13 bases separating them. The CDR3 has 11 residues. Germline V gene lookup returns CDR1 DFQATT and CDR2 SNEGSKA (reference sequence). The DNA for the CDR3 is TGCAGTGCTAGTAGAGGGGGGGGCCAGTACTTC. It specifies CSASRGGGQYF.

This clone showed up just once. This chain links TRBV25-1 with TRBJ1-6; tentative D call: TRBD1 (6 bases). Trimming stripped 3 bases from V and 5 bases from J, with 11 bases between. This CDR3 is built from 15 residues. Germline assignment: CDR1 MGHDK and CDR2 SYGVNS. The CDR3 reads CASSDFRGDNSPLHF. The DNA for the CDR3 is TGTGCCAGCAGTGATTTCAGGGGCGATAATTCACCCCTCCACTTT.

The chain combines TRBV10-3 with TRBJ1-2; D unclear. Germline V lookup: CDR1 ENHRY, CDR2 SYGVKD. V was shortened by 3 bases and J by 6 bases, with 17 bases between the two germline ends. The CDR3 spans 15 residues. As DNA, the CDR3 is TGTGCCATCAGTGAAGAGGTCCCCCAAATAAATGGCTACACCTTC. This gives the protein CAISEEVPQINGYTF.